A selection of T cell receptor beta chains follows, all from one sample in a study of blood T cell repertoires in COVID-19. The table came from immunoSEQ multiplex PCR; TCRdb's copy has only in-frame clones and leaves some out. Of about 170,000 clones listed, 82% are singletons. The material sequenced was peripheral blood. Source of these receptors: a woman of 80 years or more with active or convalescent COVID-19. The CDR3 runs from the conserved cysteine through the conserved F or W. The D gene is left open where the match is weak. A row's size may be missing; if present it is once, few, many or a size class.

length,V,J,size,D,CDR3,DNA
13,TRBV7-9,TRBJ1-2,.,.,CASSSQGDYGYTF,TGTGCCAGCAGTTCACAGGGAGACTATGGCTACACCTTC
11,TRBV20-1,TRBJ2-5,once,.,CSAPRSETQYF,TGCAGTGCCCCGAGGTCAGAGACCCAGTACTTC
18,TRBV27,TRBJ2-1,.,.,CASSLTPKGVGVLDEQFF,TGTGCCAGCAGTTTAACCCCGAAGGGGGTTGGGGTTTTGGATGAGCAGTTCTTC
14,TRBV9,TRBJ2-3,.,TRBD1,CASSGQGATDTQYF,TGTGCCAGCAGCGGACAGGGCGCAACAGATACGCAGTATTTT
14,TRBV11-3,TRBJ2-1,.,TRBD1,CASSSYRTGNEQFF,TGTGCCAGCAGCTCATATAGGACAGGGAATGAGCAGTTCTTC
15,TRBV7-3,TRBJ2-1,.,.,CASSSTRDSYNEQFF,TGTGCCAGCAGCTCGACCCGGGACTCCTACAATGAGCAGTTCTTC
14,TRBV13,TRBJ1-3,.,.,CASSLRTQGNTIYF,TGTGCCAGCAGCCTCAGGACACAAGGAAACACCATATATTTT
14,TRBV7-3,TRBJ2-2,few,.,CASSKDRNTGELFF,TGTGCCAGCAGCAAGGACAGGAACACCGGGGAGCTGTTTTTT
12,TRBV28,TRBJ2-7,few,TRBD1,CATSGQPYEQYF,TGTGCCACCTCGGGACAGCCCTACGAGCAGTACTTC
13,TRBV18,TRBJ1-1,.,.,CASSRQSNTEAFF,TGTGCCAGCTCACGACAGTCTAACACTGAAGCTTTCTTT
14,TRBV3-1/TRBV3-2,TRBJ2-1,.,.,CASSQEWAYNEQFF,TGTGCCAGCAGCCAGGAGTGGGCCTACAATGAGCAGTTCTTC
12,TRBV4-2,TRBJ2-3,.,TRBD2,CASLGEGDTQYF,TGTGCCAGCCTAGGGGAGGGAGATACGCAGTATTTT
14,TRBV6-6,TRBJ1-1,.,.,CASSYVASDTEAFF,TGTGCCAGCAGTTACGTTGCTTCAGACACTGAAGCTTTCTTT
15,TRBV2,TRBJ1-4,once,.,CASRSQGLGNEKLFF,TGTGCCAGCAGATCACAGGGTCTAGGGAATGAAAAACTGTTTTTT
12,TRBV9,TRBJ1-1,.,.,CASSVETGEAFF,TGTGCCAGCAGCGTAGAGACGGGTGAAGCTTTCTTT
16,TRBV4-2,TRBJ2-3,once,.,CASSQGRASSTDTQYF,TGTGCCAGCAGCCAAGGCCGAGCGTCAAGCACAGATACGCAGTATTTT
11,TRBV7-9,TRBJ1-1,.,.,CASTGGVKAFF,TGTGCCAGCACCGGGGGGGTAAAGGCTTTCTTT
13,TRBV6-5,TRBJ1-1,.,TRBD1,CAGARQGPTEAFF,TGTGCCGGAGCCCGACAGGGTCCGACTGAAGCTTTCTTT
15,TRBV28,TRBJ2-1,.,TRBD1,CASSRRQGVYNEQFF,TGTGCCAGCAGTAGACGACAGGGCGTATACAATGAGCAGTTCTTC
13,TRBV18,TRBJ1-4,.,.,CASSPPSNEKLFF,TGTGCCAGCTCACCACCCTCTAATGAAAAACTGTTTTTT
15,TRBV5-1,TRBJ2-1,.,TRBD1,CASSPGQGDYNEQFF,TGCGCCAGCAGCCCAGGACAGGGCGACTACAATGAGCAGTTCTTC
16,TRBV28,TRBJ1-5,.,.,CASSSQQGSFRQPQHF,TGTGCCAGCAGTTCTCAACAGGGTAGTTTTCGTCAGCCCCAGCATTTT
15,TRBV6-5,TRBJ1-5,.,TRBD1,CASSRTGLSNQPQHF,TGTGCCAGCAGCCGGACAGGGTTAAGCAATCAGCCCCAGCATTTT
15,TRBV3-1/TRBV3-2,TRBJ2-1,.,.,CASSQGGLPGNEQFF,TGTGCCAGCAGCCAAGGGGGACTCCCGGGCAATGAGCAGTTCTTC
17,TRBV5-4,TRBJ2-3,.,TRBD1,CASSTSMDRGGADTQYF,TGTGCCAGCAGCACATCGATGGACAGGGGCGGCGCAGATACGCAGTATTTT
16,TRBV5-8,TRBJ1-4,.,TRBD1,CASYRGQGARSEKLFF,TGTGCCAGCTACCGAGGGCAGGGGGCGCGTAGTGAAAAACTGTTTTTT
14,TRBV29-1,TRBJ1-1,once,.,CSVINQGPGTEAFF,TGCAGCGTCATAAACCAGGGCCCGGGCACTGAAGCTTTCTTT
18,TRBV4-1,TRBJ1-4,.,.,CASSQVGAGRRRGEKLFF,TGCGCCAGCAGCCAAGTCGGAGCAGGCCGGAGAAGGGGAGAAAAACTGTTTTTT
14,TRBV9,TRBJ1-2,.,.,CASSVAGPEGGYTF,TGTGCCAGCAGCGTAGCGGGCCCTGAGGGTGGCTACACCTTC
17,TRBV14,TRBJ2-3,.,TRBD2,CASSQGLAGGPQDTQYF,TGTGCCAGCAGCCAGGGACTAGCGGGGGGACCACAAGATACGCAGTATTTT
13,TRBV7-9,TRBJ1-2,.,TRBD1,CASSSTGGYGYTF,TGTGCCAGCAGCTCTACAGGGGGCTATGGCTACACCTTC
15,TRBV7-9,TRBJ2-4,.,TRBD2,CASSYTSGRADIQYF,TGTGCCAGCAGCTATACTAGCGGGAGGGCTGACATTCAGTACTTC
14,TRBV10-2,TRBJ1-2,few,.,CASSESEAGYGYTF,TGCGCCAGCAGTGAGTCTGAGGCGGGCTATGGCTACACCTTC
15,TRBV6-5,TRBJ1-5,.,.,CASTEAGFPNQPQHF,TGTGCCAGCACCGAGGCGGGTTTCCCCAATCAGCCCCAGCATTTT
15,TRBV28,TRBJ1-1,.,.,CASSSLTGIGTEAFF,TGTGCCAGCAGTTCCCTAACAGGGATCGGCACTGAAGCTTTCTTT
12,TRBV29-1,TRBJ2-5,.,.,CSVWTRGETQYF,TGCAGCGTCTGGACACGCGGCGAGACCCAGTACTTC
14,TRBV5-1,TRBJ2-1,.,.,CASSLDLLDNEQFF,TGCGCCAGCAGCTTGGATCTCTTAGACAATGAGCAGTTCTTC
16,TRBV5-1,TRBJ1-1,.,.,CASSLEGGLAGTEAFF,TGCGCCAGCAGCTTGGAGGGCGGGCTCGCGGGCACTGAAGCTTTCTTT
17,TRBV14,TRBJ2-2,few,TRBD2,CASSLITGTSGTGELFF,TGTGCCAGCAGCCTAATCACCGGGACTAGCGGGACCGGGGAGCTGTTTTTT
12,TRBV2,TRBJ2-1,once,.,CASSETLDEQFF,TGTGCCAGCAGTGAAACATTGGATGAGCAGTTCTTC
16,TRBV5-6,TRBJ2-7,.,TRBD2,CASSFISGRGPYEQYF,TGTGCCAGCAGCTTCATCAGCGGGAGGGGGCCCTACGAGCAGTACTTC
13,TRBV28,TRBJ1-1,.,.,CASRLGNSAEAFF,TGTGCCAGCCGGTTGGGCAATAGCGCTGAAGCTTTCTTT
13,TRBV12-3/TRBV12-4,TRBJ2-1,.,TRBD2,CASTLLAGGEQFF,TGTGCCAGCACCTTACTAGCGGGAGGTGAGCAGTTCTTC
13,TRBV6-6,TRBJ1-2,.,.,CASSYSNRDGYTF,TGTGCCAGCAGTTATTCGAACAGGGACGGCTACACCTTC
17,TRBV27,TRBJ2-4,.,.,CASSLGQGWGAKNIQYF,TGTGCCAGCAGTTTAGGGCAGGGATGGGGAGCCAAAAACATTCAGTACTTC
14,TRBV28,TRBJ1-5,.,TRBD1,CASSTDRGLQPQHF,TGTGCCAGCAGTACGGACAGGGGGCTTCAGCCCCAGCATTTT
14,TRBV6-5,TRBJ2-1,few,TRBD2,CASTWTSADNEQFF,TGTGCCAGCACCTGGACTAGCGCCGACAATGAGCAGTTCTTC
14,TRBV10-2,TRBJ1-5,once,.,CASSDILSNQPQHF,TGCGCCAGCAGTGACATTTTGAGCAATCAGCCCCAGCATTTT
17,TRBV18,TRBJ2-1,.,TRBD2,CASSPRTSGPTYNEQFF,TGTGCCAGCTCACCGAGGACTAGCGGGCCTACCTACAATGAGCAGTTCTTC
18,TRBV28,TRBJ2-3,.,TRBD2,CASSSGVGGTINTDTQYF,TGTGCCAGCAGTTCTGGGGTTGGCGGGACTATAAACACAGATACGCAGTATTTT
15,TRBV5-1,TRBJ1-1,.,.,CASSVVRVGNTEAFF,TGCGCCAGCAGCGTAGTGAGGGTGGGGAACACTGAAGCTTTCTTT
14,TRBV9,TRBJ2-7,.,.,CASSSGWVTYEQYF,TGTGCCAGCAGCTCCGGGTGGGTTACCTACGAGCAGTACTTC
17,TRBV30,TRBJ1-6,once,.,CAWSRDSYSSYNSPLHF,TGTGCCTGGAGCCGCGACAGTTATAGCTCCTATAATTCACCCCTCCACTTT
15,TRBV5-4,TRBJ1-3,.,.,CASSLFGMSGNTIYF,TGTGCCAGCAGCTTGTTCGGGATGTCTGGAAACACCATATATTTT
16,TRBV2,TRBJ2-2,.,TRBD1,CASSGGRGRVVGELFF,TGTGCCAGCAGTGGCGGCAGGGGGCGGGTTGTCGGGGAGCTGTTTTTT